Shown below are 8 T cell receptor beta chains from a single sample sequenced in a study of CD8 T cells in Susac syndrome. It was with random hexamers that about 0.45 to 1 ug RNA was reverse transcribed. TCRdb recomputed calls from the immunoSEQ multiplex PCR reads with MiXCR, one row per CDR3 protein. This table holds around 150,000 distinct CDR3 sequences, 85% to 95% found once. Sequencing was carried out using CD4+ T cells from PBMCs. All receptors come from a human donor with multiple sclerosis.

The rearrangement joins TRBV20-1 to TRBJ2-7, with unresolved D. The germline gives CDR1 DFQATT, CDR2 SNEGSKA (reference sequence). The CDR3 covers 11 residues. The ends were cut back, 6 bases at V and 3 bases at J, with 9 bases in the middle. The CDR3 loop is CSAPTRYEQYF. In DNA form, the CDR3 reads TGCAGTGCCCCGACTCGCTACGAGCAGTACTTC.

About this clonotype: The junction departs from germline at one end; a sequencing error may be responsible. CDR3 protein: CASSQFGGAGSNF. DNA of the CDR3: TGCGCCAGCAGCCAATTTGGAGGAGCCGGGAGTAACTTT. This chain joins TRBV4-3 and TRBJ1-6; D ambiguous. The V gene's germline CDR1 is LGHNA and CDR2 YSLEER. CDR3 size: 13 residues.

This chain uses TRBV18 with TRBJ2-1, with D possibly being TRBD2 (6 bases). Per the germline V gene, CDR1 is KGHSH and CDR2 is LQKENI. Trimming removed 4 bases from V and 2 bases from J, with 18 bases in between. The CDR3 sequence is 17 residues long. CDR3 protein: CASSLTSRDSTYNEQFF. The CDR3 DNA follows: TGTGCCAGCTCACTCACAAGCCGGGACTCCACCTACAATGAGCAGTTCTTC.

The V and J genes are TRBV4-1 and TRBJ2-7; TRBD1 might be the D (5 bases). Germline CDR1 is MGHRA and CDR2 is YSYEKL. The CDR3 covers 14 residues. The V end was cut by 1 base, the J end by 2 bases, with 9 bases between. The CDR3 region is CASSQGGLTYEQYF. CDR3 nucleotide sequence: TGCGCCAGCAGCCAAGGGGGCCTAACCTACGAGCAGTACTTC.

The chain links TRBV28 to TRBJ2-7, with D unresolved. The CDR3 loop spans 14 amino acids. Germline V gene sequence: CDR1 MDHEN, CDR2 SYDVKM. Trimming pared 0 bases from V and 1 base from J, leaving 7 bases between. The chain's CDR3 is CASSLWTYSYEQYF. As DNA, the CDR3 is TGTGCCAGCAGTTTATGGACATATTCCTACGAGCAGTACTTC.

The chain carries TRBV27 and TRBJ1-4, with D perhaps TRBD1 (5 bases). This CDR3 contains 13 residues. Trimming took off 5 bases at V and 4 bases at J, with 8 bases between the two ends. CDR1 and CDR2 (germline): MNHEY, SMNVEV (reference sequence). The CDR3 DNA reads as TGTGCCAGCAGTGGGGGAAGTAATGAAAAACTGTTTTTT. This translates into CASSGGSNEKLFF.

This clonotype was counted once. The genes are TRBV28 and TRBJ2-1, with 10 bases that match TRBD2. The germline gives CDR1 MDHEN, CDR2 SYDVKM. The V and J ends lost 7 bases and 4 bases, in that order; junction bases with no gene match: 10. CDR3 length equals 16 residues. The CDR3 region is CASKSSGGPKYNEQFF. DNA for the CDR3: TGTGCCAGCAAATCTAGCGGGGGCCCGAAATACAATGAGCAGTTCTTC.

CDR3 bases: TGTGCCACGAAAGGGGATGACGTGGGATATTCACCCCTCCACTTT. Its protein is CATKGDDVGYSPLHF. The rearrangement links TRBV19 to TRBJ1-6; D is possibly TRBD1 (5 bases). Trimming pared 10 bases from V and 8 bases from J, leaving 21 bases between. The germline V gene has CDR1 LNHDA and CDR2 SQIVND (reference sequence). The CDR3 runs 15 residues.